The source of this T cell receptor beta chain is a study of blood T cell repertoires in COVID-19. Overall study: Some COVID-19 samples were acute and others convalescent; all came from the United States, Italy and Spain. From T cells, B-cell-depleted T cells, or PBMCs came the material, which was cDNA or gDNA.

As originally analysed: Estimated nucleated cell counts came from reference gene primer amplification. TCRdb keeps only in-frame clones here, not all; method: immunoSEQ multiplex PCR. V and J calls and clone size come straight from that table; D and trimming were deduced from the DNA. The sample yields approximately 240,000 clones, approximately 85% seen once. CDR1 SGHRS and CDR2 YFSETQ come from the germline V gene. J was trimmed by 6 bases and V by 3 bases; bases with no gene match: 9. CDR3 length: 15 residues. The chain has TRBV5-1 and TRBJ2-7, with 10 bases lining up with TRBD2. Sample: peripheral blood. The TCR comes from a man aged 50-59 years who had recovered from COVID-19. CDR3 sequence: CASSSTELAGSEQYF. The DNA of the CDR3 is TGCGCCAGCAGCTCGACTGAACTAGCGGGGTCCGAGCAGTACTTC.